Following are 8 T cell receptor beta chains from one sample sequenced in a study of cytomegalovirus exposure and HLA in healthy donors. A multiplex PCR was run with 60 Vbeta primers and 13 Jbeta primers. Method: immunoSEQ multiplex PCR; TCRdb's copy keeps in-frame clones and lacks some. Of some 91,000 clones in the sample, around 76% were seen once. The specimen sequenced was PBMCs. The receptor set was obtained from a man in his forties in good health and CMV-seropositive.

The gene calls are TRBV10-1 and TRBJ2-5, with 9 nucleotides matching TRBD1. The CDR3 is 17 residues long. The ends lost 0 bases at V and 3 bases at J; junction bases unmatched: 8. Looked up from germline, CDR1 is WNHNN and CDR2 is SYGVQD (reference sequence). As DNA, the CDR3 is TGCGCCAGCAGTGAGTCGACAGGGGGGATATCAAAAGAGACCCAGTACTTC. Protein: CASSESTGGISKETQYF.

The chain uses TRBV6-5 and TRBJ1-4; D is perhaps TRBD1 (5 bases). The CDR3 consists of 13 residues. The germline V gene has CDR1 MNHEY and CDR2 SVGAGI. V dropped 8 bases and J dropped 5 bases, with 12 bases sitting between them. The CDR3 protein is CASGDRPNEKLFF. The CDR3, as DNA: TGTGCCAGCGGAGACAGACCGAATGAAAAACTGTTTTTT.

The CDR3 spells CASSPKGPLSGSVGETQYF. The CDR3 DNA sequence: TGCGCCAGCAGCCCCAAGGGCCCCCTTAGCGGGAGCGTCGGGGAGACCCAGTACTTC. V and J are TRBV4-3 and TRBJ2-5, with TRBD2 matching over 9 bases. Germline V gene lookup returns CDR1 LGHNA and CDR2 YSLEER. CDR3 length equals 19 residues. With V trimmed by 4 bases and J by 5 bases, 20 bases remained unmatched.

The V call is TRBV19, the J call TRBJ2-5; 7 positions agree with TRBD2. The tail of the sequence fits TRBJ2-7 better, so the J call may be wrong. This CDR3 has 12 residues. Looked up from germline, CDR1 is LNHDA and CDR2 is SQIVND (reference sequence). The CDR3 reads CASKGGTDEQYF. The CDR3 DNA follows: TGTGCCAGTAAGGGAGGGACCGACGAGCAGTACTTC.

This chain links TRBV7-9 with TRBJ1-2, with 9 bases matching TRBD1. J was trimmed by 7 bases and V by 1 base; bases with no gene match: 7. This CDR3 region has 15 residues. Germline V gives CDR1 SEHNR, CDR2 FQNEAQ (reference sequence). In nucleotides, the CDR3 is TGTGCCAGCAGCTTAGAGACAGGGGGAGTCGCTGGCTACACCTTC. Translated: CASSLETGGVAGYTF.

V and J are TRBV5-5 and TRBJ1-1, with 8 bases lining up with TRBD1. Germline trimming cut 4 bases from V and 4 bases from J; bases unmatched to any gene: 0. This CDR3 comprises 12 residues. Germline CDR1 reads SGHKS; CDR2 reads YYEKEE (reference sequence). As DNA, the CDR3 is TGTGCCAGCAGCACAGGGGGCACTGAAGCTTTCTTT. Protein: CASSTGGTEAFF.

This clone was seen a few times. At one end, the junction sequence differs from germline, possibly due to a read error. The V call is TRBV6-1, the J call TRBJ1-3; the D gene is possibly TRBD1 (6 bases). This CDR3 has 10 amino acids. Germline CDR1 MNHNS, CDR2 SASEGT. This CDR3 reads CASSARQVIF. In DNA, the CDR3 is TGTGCCAGCAGTGCCCGACAGGTTATTTTT.

The chain carries TRBV6-5 and TRBJ2-1; 8 nucleotides match TRBD1. Germline V lookup: CDR1 MNHEY, CDR2 SVGAGI. This CDR3 has 13 residues. Unmatched junction bases numbered 5, after V lost 5 bases and J lost 8 bases. CDR3 nucleotides: TGTGCCAGCAGTCGACAGGGGCTCCATGAGCAGTTCTTC. Its translation: CASSRQGLHEQFF.